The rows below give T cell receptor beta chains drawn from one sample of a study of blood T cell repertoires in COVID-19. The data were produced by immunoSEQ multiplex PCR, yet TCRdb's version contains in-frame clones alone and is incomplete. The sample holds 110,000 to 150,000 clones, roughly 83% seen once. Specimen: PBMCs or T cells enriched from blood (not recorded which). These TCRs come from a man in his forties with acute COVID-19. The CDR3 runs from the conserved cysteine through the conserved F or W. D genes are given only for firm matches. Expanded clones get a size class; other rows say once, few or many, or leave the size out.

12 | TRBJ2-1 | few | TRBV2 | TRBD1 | CASNGQGTEQFF | TGTGCCAGCAATGGACAGGGGACTGAGCAGTTCTTC
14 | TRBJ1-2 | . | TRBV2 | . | CASILDRPNYGYTF | TGTGCCAGCATTTTAGACAGGCCTAACTATGGCTACACCTTC
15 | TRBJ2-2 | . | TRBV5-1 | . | CASSQSGVNTGELFF | TGCGCCAGCAGCCAATCGGGGGTTAACACCGGGGAGCTGTTTTTT
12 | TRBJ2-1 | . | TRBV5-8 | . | CASGTSNNEQFF | TGTGCCAGCGGGACTTCTAACAATGAGCAGTTCTTC
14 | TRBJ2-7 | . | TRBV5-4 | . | CASSLDKSSYEQYF | TGTGCCAGCAGCTTAGACAAGAGTTCCTACGAGCAGTACTTC
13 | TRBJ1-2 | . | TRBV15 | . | CATSRGGGNGYTF | TGTGCCACCAGCAGAGGTGGGGGGAATGGCTACACCTTC
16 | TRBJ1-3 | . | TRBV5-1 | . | CASSLGAPSSGNTIYF | TGCGCCAGCAGCTTAGGAGCCCCGAGCTCTGGAAACACCATATATTTT
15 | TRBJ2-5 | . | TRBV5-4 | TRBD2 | CASSGGLAFQETQYF | TGTGCCAGCAGCGGGGGACTAGCGTTCCAAGAGACCCAGTACTTC
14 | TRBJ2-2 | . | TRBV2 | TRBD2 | CASRGTTNTGELFF | TGTGCCAGCAGGGGGACTACTAACACCGGGGAGCTGTTTTTT
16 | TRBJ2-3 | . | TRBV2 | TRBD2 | CASSGLIAGSTDTQYF | TGTGCCAGCAGTGGCTTAATAGCGGGGAGTACAGATACGCAGTATTTT
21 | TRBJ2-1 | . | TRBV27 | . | CASSPTLRAKGAGVGYNEQFF | TGTGCCAGCAGTCCTACCCTACGGGCTAAGGGAGCAGGGGTAGGGTACAATGAGCAGTTCTTC
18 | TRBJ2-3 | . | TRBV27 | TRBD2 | CASSLYPDSGGFGDTQYF | TGTGCCAGCAGTTTATACCCGGATAGCGGGGGGTTTGGAGATACGCAGTATTTT
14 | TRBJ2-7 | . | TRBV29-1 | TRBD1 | CSVRPRDRGYEQYF | TGCAGCGTCCGCCCCCGGGACAGGGGTTACGAGCAGTACTTC
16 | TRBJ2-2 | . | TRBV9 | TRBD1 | CASSPRGPGEPGELFF | TGTGCCAGCAGCCCCAGGGGGCCCGGGGAGCCCGGGGAGCTGTTTTTT
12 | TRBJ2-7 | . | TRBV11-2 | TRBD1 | CASSPRGPEQYF | TGTGCCAGCAGTCCCAGGGGGCCCGAGCAGTACTTC
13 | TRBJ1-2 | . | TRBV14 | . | CASSPRGGAGYTF | TGTGCCAGCAGCCCCCGAGGGGGTGCGGGCTACACCTTC
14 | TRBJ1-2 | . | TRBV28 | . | CASAKGHLNYGYTF | TGTGCCAGCGCGAAGGGGCATCTTAACTATGGCTACACCTTC
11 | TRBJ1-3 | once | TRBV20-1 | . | CSAQTGNTIYF | TGCAGTGCTCAGACTGGAAACACCATATATTTT
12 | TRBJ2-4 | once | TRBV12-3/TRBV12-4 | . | CASSLWGQGPNF | TGTGCCAGCAGTTTGTGGGGGCAGGGCCCCAACTTC
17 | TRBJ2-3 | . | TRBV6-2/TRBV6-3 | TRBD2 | CASSYSMAGGSTDTQYF | TGTGCCAGCAGTTACTCGATGGCGGGAGGCAGCACAGATACGCAGTATTTT
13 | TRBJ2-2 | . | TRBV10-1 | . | CASSGLDTGELFF | TGCGCCAGCAGTGGGCTTGACACCGGGGAGCTGTTTTTT
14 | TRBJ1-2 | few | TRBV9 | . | CADTSRRSNYGYTF | TGTGCCGATACCTCCCGAAGGAGTAACTATGGCTACACCTTC
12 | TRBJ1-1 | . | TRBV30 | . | CAWNRGNTEAFF | TGTGCCTGGAATAGAGGGAACACTGAAGCTTTCTTT
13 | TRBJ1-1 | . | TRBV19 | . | CASKYRENTEAFF | TGTGCCAGTAAATACAGGGAGAACACTGAAGCTTTCTTT
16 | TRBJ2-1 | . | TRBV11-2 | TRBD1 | CASSFPRDRGKNEQFF | TGTGCCAGCAGCTTCCCCCGGGACAGGGGGAAGAATGAGCAGTTCTTC
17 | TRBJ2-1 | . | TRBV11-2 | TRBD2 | CASSLVRGLAGGNEQFF | TGTGCCAGCAGCTTAGTAAGAGGACTAGCGGGAGGAAATGAGCAGTTCTTC
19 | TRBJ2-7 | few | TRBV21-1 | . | CASSTPLRTGVKKTYEQYF | TGTGCCAGCAGCACCCCGTTACGGACAGGGGTCAAAAAGACCTACGAGCAGTACTTC
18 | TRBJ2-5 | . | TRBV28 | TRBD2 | CASGLLSGGAGPQETQYF | TGTGCCAGCGGACTCCTGAGCGGGGGGGCGGGTCCCCAAGAGACCCAGTACTTC